This note documents a single T cell receptor beta chain sequence. No antigen is known for it. This sample was included in a study of CXCR3-negative and CXCR3-positive naive CD8 T cells. Findings and caveats of the study: For CXCR3-positive naive cells, TRB CDR3s were more hydrophobic than those of CXCR3-negative naive cells.

TRB cDNA was prepared as libraries by UMI-labeled 5' RACE. From the 5' RACE reads, TCRdb lists one entry per CDR3 protein and no DNA. Its listing shows fewer than 90,000 distinct CDR3 sequences. Naive CD8+ T cells showed a CD45RO-CCR7+CD27+CD95- phenotype. The CDR3 runs to 13 residues. From germline, CDR1 is SGHDN and CDR2 FVKESK. The sequencing input was naive CXCR3+ CD8+ T cells from blood. The subset is: CD45RO-CCR7+CD27+CD95- naive CD8+ T cells expressing CXCR3 (TNR3+). The receptor was derived from a human donor in good health. Some clones in this sample may be carry-over from other donors' samples. This chain joins TRBV14 and TRBJ1-1; TCRdb's D call, TRBD1, is unchecked because there is no DNA. CDR3 loop: CASSKTGWGEAFF.